This TCR beta chain came from a study of PD-L1 blockade in urothelial cancer. Per the germline V gene, CDR1 is SGHNT and CDR2 is YYREEE (reference sequence). This CDR3 is 15 amino acids long. V was trimmed by 4 bases and J by 6 bases, leaving 20 bases between them. The investigators introduced synthetic TCR analog templates into each PCR as spikes. The assay was immunoSEQ multiplex PCR, and TCRdb's table has in-frame clones only and misses some. The sample yields approximately 30,000 clones, roughly nine tenths seen once. The time point denotes: peripheral blood 6 weeks after treatment start. Peripheral blood mononuclear cells were collected from every patient before and during treatment, yielding between 1 and 8 samples per patient. Turning to this clone: The antigen remains unidentified.

Study observations and caveats: Blood TCR clonality below the median before treatment was a predictor of better survival.

The TCR comes from a man older than 75 with urothelial cancer. Sequencing was performed on PBMCs, taken around atezolizumab (anti-PD-L1) treatment. V usage is TRBV5-4 and J usage is TRBJ2-7; possible D gene TRBD1, 6 bases. CDR3 sequence: CASSQQGGGFSEQYF. As DNA, the CDR3 is TGTGCCAGCAGCCAACAGGGTGGGGGATTCTCCGAGCAGTACTTC.